These T cell receptor beta chains were read from a single sample in a study of human T cells and chemical hapten exposure. TCRdb re-called the RACE reads with MiXCR, one entry per CDR3 protein. The sample contains around 110,000 distinct CDR3 sequences, around an eighth of which appear only once. The sequences come from whole blood, collected in connection with sensitization to the hapten diphenylcyclopropenone (DPC). These receptors all stem from a woman between 45 and 60 years old with alopecia areata. Some clones in this sample may be carry-over from other donors' samples. Both conserved end residues are part of each CDR3. D genes are given only for firm matches. Some rows mark clone size as missing; the rest say once, few, many or name a class of expanded clone.

CDR3 DNA: TGCAGTGCTAGGAAACTAGCGGGAGTGTCAGATACGCAGTATTTT; CDR3 protein: CSARKLAGVSDTQYF; clone size: .; J gene: TRBJ2-3; V gene: TRBV20-1; D gene: TRBD2
CDR3 DNA: TGTGCCAGCAGATCGAACAGGGGTGAAGCTTTCTTT; CDR3 protein: CASRSNRGEAFF; clone size: .; J gene: TRBJ1-1; V gene: TRBV13; D gene: TRBD1
CDR3 DNA: TGCAGTGCCCTTCAGGACAGGGGCTACGAGCAGTACTTC; CDR3 protein: CSALQDRGYEQYF; clone size: .; J gene: TRBJ2-7; V gene: TRBV20-1; D gene: TRBD1
CDR3 DNA: TGTGCCAGCACCCAACAGGGAAGGGATAACTATGGCTACACCTTC; CDR3 protein: CASTQQGRDNYGYTF; clone size: many; J gene: TRBJ1-2; V gene: TRBV12-3/TRBV12-4; D gene: .
CDR3 DNA: TGTGCCAGCCTCGGGGTGTCCTATAATTCACCCCTCCACTTT; CDR3 protein: CASLGVSYNSPLHF; clone size: once; J gene: TRBJ1-6; V gene: TRBV7-9; D gene: .
CDR3 DNA: TGTGCCAGCAGTGTACCAGGGACCTATAATTCACCCCTCCACTTT; CDR3 protein: CASSVPGTYNSPLHF; clone size: few; J gene: TRBJ1-6; V gene: TRBV16; D gene: .
CDR3 DNA: TGCAGCGTTGAATCGGGGCAGGGGGGACCGGCTTTCTTT; CDR3 protein: CSVESGQGGPAFF; clone size: .; J gene: TRBJ1-1; V gene: TRBV29-1; D gene: TRBD1
CDR3 DNA: TGCGCCAGCAGCCAAGATACGGCGGGGGGGCGCAATGAGCAGTTCTTC; CDR3 protein: CASSQDTAGGRNEQFF; clone size: .; J gene: TRBJ2-1; V gene: TRBV4-1; D gene: TRBD2
CDR3 DNA: TGCGCCAGCAGCTTGGGAGGACGGATCTACGAGCAGTACTTC; CDR3 protein: CASSLGGRIYEQYF; clone size: .; J gene: TRBJ2-7; V gene: TRBV5-1; D gene: .
CDR3 DNA: TGTGCCACCAGTGAGGCCGGACTAGCGGGGGTTGGCGATACGCAGAATTTT; CDR3 protein: CATSEAGLAGVGDTQNF; clone size: .; J gene: TRBJ2-3; V gene: TRBV24-1; D gene: TRBD2
CDR3 DNA: TGCAGCGTTGAAAGGGGCGGAACAGATACGCAGTATTTT; CDR3 protein: CSVERGGTDTQYF; clone size: many; J gene: TRBJ2-3; V gene: TRBV29-1; D gene: .
CDR3 DNA: TGTGCCAGCTGGGACAGGGGGCTGAGCTCTGGAAACACCATATATTTT; CDR3 protein: CASWDRGLSSGNTIYF; clone size: many; J gene: TRBJ1-3; V gene: TRBV12-3/TRBV12-4; D gene: TRBD1
CDR3 DNA: TGTGCCAGCTCACCACAGCAGGGGGCTTCTAATGAAAAACTGTTTTTT; CDR3 protein: CASSPQQGASNEKLFF; clone size: many; J gene: TRBJ1-4; V gene: TRBV18; D gene: TRBD1
CDR3 DNA: TGTGCCAGCAGTCCCAAGATAGTGAAGGAGCAGTTCTTC; CDR3 protein: CASSPKIVKEQFF; clone size: few; J gene: TRBJ2-1; V gene: TRBV28; D gene: .
CDR3 DNA: TGTGCCAGCAGTTTAGGAGGGACTAGCGGGTTCTACAATGAGCAGTTCTTC; CDR3 protein: CASSLGGTSGFYNEQFF; clone size: .; J gene: TRBJ2-1; V gene: TRBV12-3/TRBV12-4; D gene: TRBD2
CDR3 DNA: TGTGCCAGCAACCCACTCGGGGACACTGAAGCTTTCTTT; CDR3 protein: CASNPLGDTEAFF; clone size: .; J gene: TRBJ1-1; V gene: TRBV28; D gene: .
CDR3 DNA: TGTGCCACCAGCCAACGGGACCGCAACACAGATACGCAGTATTTT; CDR3 protein: CATSQRDRNTDTQYF; clone size: .; J gene: TRBJ2-3; V gene: TRBV24-1; D gene: .
CDR3 DNA: TGTGCCAGCAGTAAGCGGGATACGCAGTATTTT; CDR3 protein: CASSKRDTQYF; clone size: few; J gene: TRBJ2-3; V gene: TRBV6-5; D gene: .
CDR3 DNA: TGCAGTGCTAGTGAAGTAGCGGCAGGCAGAAATGAGCAGTTCTTC; CDR3 protein: CSASEVAAGRNEQFF; clone size: many; J gene: TRBJ2-1; V gene: TRBV20-1; D gene: .
CDR3 DNA: TGTGCCAGCAGTTCAAGGCTCTCCAACTCCTACGAGCAGTACTTC; CDR3 protein: CASSSRLSNSYEQYF; clone size: .; J gene: TRBJ2-7; V gene: TRBV6-2/TRBV6-3; D gene: .
CDR3 DNA: TGTGCCAGCAGCGGTGTCCCCTCTGGAAACACCATATATTTT; CDR3 protein: CASSGVPSGNTIYF; clone size: few; J gene: TRBJ1-3; V gene: TRBV9; D gene: .
CDR3 DNA: TGCGCCAGCAGTTACGCTCCCGGGAGTTACAATGAGCAGTTCTTC; CDR3 protein: CASSYAPGSYNEQFF; clone size: few; J gene: TRBJ2-1; V gene: TRBV5-1; D gene: .
CDR3 DNA: TGTGCCAGCAGTTTACTAATGACCGGGGAGCTGTTTTTT; CDR3 protein: CASSLLMTGELFF; clone size: few; J gene: TRBJ2-2; V gene: TRBV12-3/TRBV12-4; D gene: .
CDR3 DNA: TGCAGTGCTAGAGATCCGGACCCTTATAGCAATCAGCCCCAGCATTTT; CDR3 protein: CSARDPDPYSNQPQHF; clone size: few; J gene: TRBJ1-5; V gene: TRBV20-1; D gene: .
CDR3 DNA: TGTGCCAGCAGTTTACCATCTGGAAACACCATATATTTT; CDR3 protein: CASSLPSGNTIYF; clone size: many; J gene: TRBJ1-3; V gene: TRBV28; D gene: .
CDR3 DNA: TGTGCCAGCAGTTCACAGGGTTTTGGTGAAAAACTGTTTTTT; CDR3 protein: CASSSQGFGEKLFF; clone size: many; J gene: TRBJ1-4; V gene: TRBV12-3/TRBV12-4; D gene: .
CDR3 DNA: TGTGCCAGCAGCTTAGGACGGCCGAATGGCTACACCTTC; CDR3 protein: CASSLGRPNGYTF; clone size: .; J gene: TRBJ1-2; V gene: TRBV7-2; D gene: .
CDR3 DNA: TGTGCCAGCAGCGAGCCTACTCTAGCGGGAGCGCCCGGGGAGCTGTTTTTT; CDR3 protein: CASSEPTLAGAPGELFF; clone size: .; J gene: TRBJ2-2; V gene: TRBV7-9; D gene: TRBD2
CDR3 DNA: TGTGCCAGCAGCTCCCTTTATAGCAATCAGCCCCAGCATTTT; CDR3 protein: CASSSLYSNQPQHF; clone size: .; J gene: TRBJ1-5; V gene: TRBV7-2; D gene: .
CDR3 DNA: TGTGCCAGCAGCCCCATAACTTCTCACGAGCAGTACTTC; CDR3 protein: CASSPITSHEQYF; clone size: many; J gene: TRBJ2-7; V gene: TRBV5-4; D gene: .
CDR3 DNA: TGCGCCAGCAGTGGGGCAGAGAGCTCCTACAATGAGCAGTTCTTC; CDR3 protein: CASSGAESSYNEQFF; clone size: .; J gene: TRBJ2-1; V gene: TRBV10-2; D gene: .
CDR3 DNA: TGTGCCAGCAGTGACAGGGGGGATGAAAAACTGTTTTTT; CDR3 protein: CASSDRGDEKLFF; clone size: .; J gene: TRBJ1-4; V gene: TRBV28; D gene: TRBD1
CDR3 DNA: TGCGCCAGCAGCCCCCGAGGTGGAACCAATCAGCCCCAGCATTTT; CDR3 protein: CASSPRGGTNQPQHF; clone size: .; J gene: TRBJ1-5; V gene: TRBV5-1; D gene: .
CDR3 DNA: TGTGCCAGTACTACAGGGTCGATGACTCCAGCTGAAGCTTTCTTT; CDR3 protein: CASTTGSMTPAEAFF; clone size: many; J gene: TRBJ1-1; V gene: TRBV28; D gene: .
CDR3 DNA: TGCAGTCAGACCCTTAGCGGGACAGGGTACAATGAGCAGTTCTTC; CDR3 protein: CSQTLSGTGYNEQFF; clone size: few; J gene: TRBJ2-1; V gene: TRBV20-1; D gene: .
CDR3 DNA: TGTGCCAGCAGAGGGCAAGGGAAGGTCCGGAATTCACCCCTCCACTTT; CDR3 protein: CASRGQGKVRNSPLHF; clone size: few; J gene: TRBJ1-6; V gene: TRBV6-1; D gene: .
CDR3 DNA: TGTGCCAGCAGCTTTCTACTAGCGGGTCGCGGGAGGACCGGGGAGCTGTTTTTT; CDR3 protein: CASSFLLAGRGRTGELFF; clone size: .; J gene: TRBJ2-2; V gene: TRBV7-2; D gene: TRBD2
CDR3 DNA: TGTGCCATCAGAGGACAGGGTACTGAAGCTTTCTTT; CDR3 protein: CAIRGQGTEAFF; clone size: .; J gene: TRBJ1-1; V gene: TRBV10-3; D gene: TRBD1
CDR3 DNA: TGTGCCAGCACCCGAGGGACAGGGCGCTACAATGAGCAGTTCTTC; CDR3 protein: CASTRGTGRYNEQFF; clone size: few; J gene: TRBJ2-1; V gene: TRBV7-2; D gene: TRBD1
CDR3 DNA: TGCAGCGTTGAAGTTCAAGAAGCCTCCTACAATGAGCAGTTCTTC; CDR3 protein: CSVEVQEASYNEQFF; clone size: .; J gene: TRBJ2-1; V gene: TRBV29-1; D gene: .
CDR3 DNA: TGTGCCAGCAGTTCGGGACAGATTCCCTATGGCTACACCTTC; CDR3 protein: CASSSGQIPYGYTF; clone size: .; J gene: TRBJ1-2; V gene: TRBV28; D gene: TRBD1
CDR3 DNA: TGTGCCAGCAGCCCGGGACTTCCAAGCAATCAGCCCCAGCATTTT; CDR3 protein: CASSPGLPSNQPQHF; clone size: many; J gene: TRBJ1-5; V gene: TRBV11-2; D gene: .
CDR3 DNA: TGTGCCAGCAGCGCGGGACTAGCGGGAGAGGATGAGCAGTTCTTC; CDR3 protein: CASSAGLAGEDEQFF; clone size: few; J gene: TRBJ2-1; V gene: TRBV9; D gene: TRBD2
CDR3 DNA: TGCAGCGTTGCAGGGTCTAACACCGGGGAGCTGTTTTTT; CDR3 protein: CSVAGSNTGELFF; clone size: many; J gene: TRBJ2-2; V gene: TRBV29-1; D gene: .
CDR3 DNA: TGTGCCAGCTCGGCACAGAATCAGCCCCAGCATTTT; CDR3 protein: CASSAQNQPQHF; clone size: many; J gene: TRBJ1-5; V gene: TRBV6-2/TRBV6-3; D gene: .
CDR3 DNA: TGTGCAAGTCGCTTAAGGACCGTCGACTATAATTCACCCCTCCACTTT; CDR3 protein: CASRLRTVDYNSPLHF; clone size: .; J gene: TRBJ1-6; V gene: TRBV12-2; D gene: .
CDR3 DNA: TGTGCCAGCAGTTCGAGTCTTGAAAAACTGTTTTTT; CDR3 protein: CASSSSLEKLFF; clone size: .; J gene: TRBJ1-4; V gene: TRBV28; D gene: .
CDR3 DNA: TGTGCCAGCAGCCACAGGGGGGTTAGCTCCTATAATTCACCCCTCCACTTT; CDR3 protein: CASSHRGVSSYNSPLHF; clone size: few; J gene: TRBJ1-6; V gene: TRBV12-3/TRBV12-4; D gene: TRBD1
CDR3 DNA: TGTGCCAGCAGCTTGCAAGGACGGGAGCCCCAGCATTTT; CDR3 protein: CASSLQGREPQHF; clone size: .; J gene: TRBJ1-5; V gene: TRBV5-6; D gene: .
CDR3 DNA: TGCAGCGTTGTCGTGGCTGACTACTACGAGCAGTACTTC; CDR3 protein: CSVVVADYYEQYF; clone size: .; J gene: TRBJ2-7; V gene: TRBV29-1; D gene: .
CDR3 DNA: TGCGCCAGCAGCCCTATCTTAGCGGGCAACACAGATACGCAGTATTTT; CDR3 protein: CASSPILAGNTDTQYF; clone size: few; J gene: TRBJ2-3; V gene: TRBV5-1; D gene: TRBD2
CDR3 DNA: TGTGCCAGTCCTCGGACAGGGGGGAACACTGAAGCTTTCTTT; CDR3 protein: CASPRTGGNTEAFF; clone size: few; J gene: TRBJ1-1; V gene: TRBV28; D gene: TRBD1